This T cell receptor beta chain was observed in a study of metastatic and nonmetastatic thyroid tumors. The wider study: Samples came from malignant and benign thyroid patients, and repertoires were compared across blood and tumor or nodule tissue. Study outcomes and limitations: Versus benign nodules, malignant thyroid tumors reportedly had significantly higher TCR beta diversity, in blood and tumor.

Before thyroid surgery, none of the patients had received any treatment. Germline V gene sequence: CDR1 SGDLS, CDR2 YYNGEE. V lost 0 bases and J 4 bases, leaving 13 bases between the germline ends. This CDR3 region has 15 residues. Authors' methods: It was from CDR3 differences across clinicopathological groups that a distant-metastasis classifier for papillary thyroid cancer was built. Using MiXCR, TCRdb re-called clones from the PCR reads. The V and J calls here are based on TCRdb, not the publication. The sample holds more than 50,000 clones, 20% seen once. Concerning this clone: Its matching antigen is unknown.

The J gene is TRBJ1-2, the V gene TRBV9, with D uncertain. The sample was blood. This sequence originates from a female donor with papillary thyroid cancer or a benign thyroid nodule (not recorded which). Some clones in this sample may be carry-over from other donors' samples. The CDR3 DNA is TGTGCCAGCAGCGTAGGGCGATCGGAGGGCTATGGCTACACCTTC. It translates to CASSVGRSEGYGYTF.